This T cell receptor (beta chain) was sequenced during a study of cytomegalovirus exposure and HLA in healthy donors. When sampled, the donors appeared nominally healthy, though they likely had unrecorded immune exposures. The PCR had 60 Vbeta and 13 Jbeta primers. Generated by immunoSEQ multiplex PCR, the TCRdb table keeps only in-frame clones and is missing some. The table records about 110,000 clones, roughly 78% of them present only once. CDR1 and CDR2 from the germline V gene are SGDLS and YYNGEE. This CDR3 has 15 residues. V lost 3 bases, J lost 2 bases, and 8 bases stayed unmatched. The receptor's source is a woman aged 25-40 years in good health and CMV-seronegative. The V gene is TRBV9, the J gene TRBJ2-7, with 7 bases fitting TRBD1. The sequenced material came from PBMCs. The chain's CDR3 is CASSGPGQPTYEQYF. The CDR3 nucleotides are TGTGCCAGCAGCGGACCGGGACAGCCCACCTACGAGCAGTACTTC.